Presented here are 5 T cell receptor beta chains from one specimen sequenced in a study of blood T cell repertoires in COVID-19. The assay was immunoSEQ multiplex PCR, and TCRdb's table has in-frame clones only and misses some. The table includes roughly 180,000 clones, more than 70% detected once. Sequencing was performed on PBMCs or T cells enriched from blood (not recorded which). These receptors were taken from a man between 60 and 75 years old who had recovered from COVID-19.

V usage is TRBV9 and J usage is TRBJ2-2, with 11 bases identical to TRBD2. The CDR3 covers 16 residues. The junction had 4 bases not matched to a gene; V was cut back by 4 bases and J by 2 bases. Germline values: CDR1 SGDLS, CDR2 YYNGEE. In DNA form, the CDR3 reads TGTGCCAGCAGCTATGGGACTAGCGGAAACACCGGGGAGCTGTTTTTT. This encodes CASSYGTSGNTGELFF.

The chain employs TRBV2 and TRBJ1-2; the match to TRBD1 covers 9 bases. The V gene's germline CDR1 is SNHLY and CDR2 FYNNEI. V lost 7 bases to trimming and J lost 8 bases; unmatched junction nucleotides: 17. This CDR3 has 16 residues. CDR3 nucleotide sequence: TGTGCCAGCACTCCCACAGGGGGCGCCTCGGCAGACGGCTACACCTTC. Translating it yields CASTPTGGASADGYTF.

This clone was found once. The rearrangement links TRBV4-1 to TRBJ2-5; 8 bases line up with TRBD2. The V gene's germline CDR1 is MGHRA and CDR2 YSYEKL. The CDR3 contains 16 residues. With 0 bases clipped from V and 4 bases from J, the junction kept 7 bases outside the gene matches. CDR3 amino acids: CASSQESGTRTETQYF. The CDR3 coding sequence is TGCGCCAGCAGCCAAGAGAGTGGGACTAGAACAGAGACCCAGTACTTC.

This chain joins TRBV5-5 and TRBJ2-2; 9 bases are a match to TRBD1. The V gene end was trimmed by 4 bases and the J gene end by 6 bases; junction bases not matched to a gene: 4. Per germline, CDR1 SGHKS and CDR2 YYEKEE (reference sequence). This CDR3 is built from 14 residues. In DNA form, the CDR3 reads TGTGCCAGCAGCAGGGACAGGGTACCCGGGGAGCTGTTTTTT. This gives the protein CASSRDRVPGELFF.

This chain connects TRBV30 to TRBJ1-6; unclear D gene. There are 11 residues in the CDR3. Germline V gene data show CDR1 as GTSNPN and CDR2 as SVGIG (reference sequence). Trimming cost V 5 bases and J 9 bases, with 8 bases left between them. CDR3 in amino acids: CAWASGSPLHF. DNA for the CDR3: TGTGCCTGGGCTAGTGGTTCACCCCTCCACTTT. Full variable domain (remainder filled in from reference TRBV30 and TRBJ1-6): SQTIHQWPATLVQPVGSPLSLECTVEGTSNPNLYWYRQAAGRGLQLLFYSVGIGQISSEVPQNLSASRPQDRQFILSSKKLLLSDSGFYLCAWASGSPLHFGNGTRLTVT.